These 20 T cell receptor beta chains originate from one sample sequenced in a study of blood T cell repertoires in COVID-19. TCRdb's copy holds only in-frame clones and misses some; the assay was immunoSEQ multiplex PCR. The repertoire holds 90,000 to 120,000 clones, about 89% seen once, with roughly 5.3% in the top ten. The sample taken for sequencing was peripheral blood. These receptors came from a human donor in a cohort sampled during active COVID-19.

The chain employs TRBV5-6 and TRBJ1-1; weak D call: TRBD1 (6 bases). V lost 0 bases to trimming and J lost 1 base, with 10 bases between them. CDR3 length equals 15 residues. Germline CDR1 is SGHDT and CDR2 is YYEEEE. CDR3 nucleotide sequence: TGTGCCAGCAGCTTGGCGGGGGGGGCGAACACTGAAGCTTTCTTT. Protein sequence: CASSLAGGANTEAFF.

The V gene is TRBV7-8, the J gene TRBJ2-5; the match to TRBD2 covers 11 bases. V lost 1 base, J lost 5 bases, and 12 bases stayed unmatched. The CDR3 spans 18 residues. Germline CDR1 is SGHVS and CDR2 is FQNEAQ. The CDR3 coding sequence is TGTGCCAGCAGCTTAGACGGTAGCGGGAGGGCCGGTCGGGAGACCCAGTACTTC. Protein sequence: CASSLDGSGRAGRETQYF.

The J gene is TRBJ2-3, the V gene TRBV7-9, with D possibly matching TRBD1 (6 bases). V was clipped by 4 bases and J by 1 base, with 12 bases between them. The V gene's germline CDR1 is SEHNR and CDR2 FQNEAQ (reference sequence). There are 15 residues in the CDR3. This CDR3 is CASSSFRGGTDTQYF. DNA for the CDR3: TGTGCCAGCAGCTCATTCAGGGGTGGCACAGATACGCAGTATTTT.

The rearrangement links TRBV15 to TRBJ2-7, with TRBD1 as a possible D gene (5 bases). CDR3 length: 14 residues. Germline assignment: CDR1 LNHNV and CDR2 YYDKDF (reference sequence). V lost 1 base and J lost 2, with 9 bases in between. The CDR3 reads CATSRGKGPYEQYF. The DNA for the CDR3 is TGTGCCACCAGCAGAGGGAAGGGGCCCTACGAGCAGTACTTC.

This chain links TRBV24-1 with TRBJ2-2, with 10 positions matching TRBD1. This CDR3 spans 14 amino acids. CDR1 is KGHDR, CDR2 SFDVKD, per germline. Germline trimming cut 10 bases from V and 6 bases from J; bases unmatched to any gene: 7. The CDR3 bases are TGTGCCACGGGATGGACAGGGGGGCCCGGGGAGCTGTTTTTT. Its translation: CATGWTGGPGELFF.

V gene TRBV6-5 combines with J gene TRBJ2-7, with TRBD1 matching 7 bases. Germline V lookup: CDR1 MNHEY, CDR2 SVGAGI. The J segment lost 1 base and the V segment lost 6 bases, leaving 9 bases of the junction unmatched. CDR3 length: 15 residues. The CDR3 region is CASSKTGLESYEQYF. CDR3 coding DNA: TGTGCCAGCAGCAAGACAGGGTTGGAATCCTACGAGCAGTACTTC.

This clone appeared a single time. V gene TRBV18 combines with J gene TRBJ2-3; D might be TRBD1 (6 bases). V lost 2 bases, J lost 6 bases, and 12 bases lay in between. The CDR3 totals 14 residues. Germline CDR1 is KGHSH and CDR2 is LQKENI. CDR3 in DNA: TGTGCCAGCTCACCAGGGCAGGGGATGGATACGCAGTATTTT. This translates into CASSPGQGMDTQYF.

This chain connects TRBV19 to TRBJ2-2; D gene unclear. Germline CDR1 reads LNHDA; CDR2 reads SQIVND (reference sequence). Deletions cut 3 bases from V and 1 base from J, with 6 bases between. This CDR3 spans 14 amino acids. CDR3 nucleotides: TGTGCCAGTAGTATGGGCCAGAACACCGGGGAGCTGTTTTTT. Protein: CASSMGQNTGELFF.

The chain carries TRBV5-5 and TRBJ1-1; 10 bases fit TRBD1. This CDR3 spans 15 amino acids. In germline, CDR1 is SGHKS, CDR2 YYEKEE (reference sequence). The trim removed 5 bases at V and 7 bases at J, leaving 11 bases unmatched. CDR3 amino acids: CASRRAGTGVSEAFF. CDR3 in DNA: TGTGCCAGCAGGAGGGCCGGGACAGGGGTTAGTGAAGCTTTCTTT.

This rearrangement joins TRBV4-1 to TRBJ2-5, with D possibly matching TRBD2 (6 bases). The V end was cut by 0 bases, the J end by 5 bases, with 13 bases between. Germline V CDR1 and CDR2: MGHRA, YSYEKL. The CDR3 totals 15 residues. The CDR3 spells CASSQEKAAGETQYF. The CDR3 DNA follows: TGCGCCAGCAGCCAAGAGAAGGCGGCGGGGGAGACCCAGTACTTC.

J is TRBJ2-3 and V is TRBV4-2; TRBD2 is a possible D gene (6 bases). CDR1 is LGHNA, CDR2 YNFKEQ, per germline. V was cut by 4 bases and J by 3 bases, with 14 bases left in between. The CDR3 runs to 15 residues. The DNA for the CDR3 is TGTGCCAGCAGCCGGGTTAGCGGCCAAACAGATACGCAGTATTTT. Protein: CASSRVSGQTDTQYF.

The chain uses TRBV27 and TRBJ2-7, with 11 nucleotides matching TRBD1. V trimming: 5 bases; J trimming: 4 bases; junction bases outside the gene matches: 7. The CDR3 is made up of 15 amino acids. CDR1 and CDR2 (germline): MNHEY, SMNVEV (reference sequence). The DNA for the CDR3 is TGTGCCAGCAGTAGACCCGGGACAGGGGGTTACGAGCAGTACTTC. Protein: CASSRPGTGGYEQYF.

This clone was detected a few times. The chain recombines TRBV7-9 with TRBJ2-2; D is possibly TRBD2 (6 bases). This CDR3 is built from 17 residues. Deletions cut 5 bases from V and 4 bases from J, with 20 bases between. The germline V gene encodes CDR1 SEHNR and CDR2 FQNEAQ (reference sequence). CDR3 DNA: TGTGCCAGCAGCCTAATAGGGAGGCAGGGACTCACCGGGGAGCTGTTTTTT. It codes for CASSLIGRQGLTGELFF. Drawing the rest from reference TRBV7-9 and TRBJ2-2, the complete variable domain is DTGVSQNPRHKITKRGQNVTFRCDPISEHNRLYWYRQTLGQGPEFLTYFQNEAQLEKSRLLSDRFSAERPKGSFSTLEIQRTEQGDSAMYLCASSLIGRQGLTGELFFGEGSRLTVL.

The chain joins TRBV29-1 to TRBJ2-1; 9 positions agree with TRBD2. V was pared by 5 bases and J by 11 bases, with 13 bases of the junction left unmatched. The germline V gene encodes CDR1 SQVTM and CDR2 ANQGSEA. The CDR3 contains 14 residues. CDR3: CSVSPRLAASKQFF. The CDR3 bases are TGCAGCGTTTCACCCAGACTAGCGGCCTCAAAGCAGTTCTTC.

The genes are TRBV6-1 and TRBJ2-7; D is unclear. V dropped 1 base and J dropped 6 bases, with 10 bases sitting between them. Germline V gene lookup returns CDR1 MNHNS and CDR2 SASEGT. This CDR3 comprises 13 residues. The DNA for the CDR3 is TGTGCCAGCAGTGAAGTGCGGCGAGGCGAGCAGTACTTC. Translating gives CASSEVRRGEQYF.

V and J are TRBV2 and TRBJ2-2; 9 bases are shared with TRBD1. The CDR3 is 16 residues long. From germline, CDR1 is SNHLY and CDR2 FYNNEI. With 7 bases clipped from V and 4 bases from J, the junction kept 10 bases outside the gene matches. CDR3 sequence reads: CASIPRDREVTGELFF. DNA for the CDR3: TGTGCCAGCATCCCCCGGGACAGGGAGGTCACCGGGGAGCTGTTTTTT.

The chain has TRBV9 and TRBJ1-1, with D unclear. Trimming cost V 2 bases and J 0 bases, with 8 bases left between them. CDR3 length: 14 amino acids. From germline, CDR1 is SGDLS and CDR2 YYNGEE. Written as DNA, the CDR3 is TGTGCCAGCAGCGTGGGAGGCATGAACACTGAAGCTTTCTTT. Translation gives CASSVGGMNTEAFF.

This sequence joins TRBV5-4 and TRBJ2-2; the D is unclear. Germline-derived CDR1 and CDR2 are SGHNT and YYREEE (reference sequence). Trimming took 4 bases from V and 0 from J, leaving 7 bases between them. This CDR3 contains 14 residues. CDR3: CASSPTTNTGELFF. In nucleotides, the CDR3 is TGTGCCAGCAGCCCAACAACGAACACCGGGGAGCTGTTTTTT.

The chain carries TRBV29-1 and TRBJ1-1; the D gene is possibly TRBD1 (5 bases). Trimming removed 6 bases at V and 0 bases at J, with 8 bases between. Per the germline V gene, CDR1 is SQVTM and CDR2 is ANQGSEA. The CDR3 contains 12 residues. CDR3 residues: CSVGHLNTEAFF. The DNA of the CDR3 is TGCAGCGTCGGACACTTGAACACTGAAGCTTTCTTT.

The chain employs TRBV7-6 and TRBJ2-2; no reliable D call. Trimming left V 2 bases short and J 3 bases short, with 10 bases between. Germline V gives CDR1 SGHVS, CDR2 FNYEAQ. This CDR3 is 15 amino acids long. The CDR3: CASSLHSPDTGELFF. The CDR3 region has the DNA TGTGCCAGCAGCTTACACAGCCCCGACACCGGGGAGCTGTTTTTT. The full variable domain, its missing parts supplied by reference TRBV7-6 and TRBJ2-2, is GAGVSQSPRYKVTKRGQDVALRCDPISGHVSLYWYRQALGQGPEFLTYFNYEAQQDKSGLPNDRFSAERPEGSISTLTIQRTEQRDSAMYRCASSLHSPDTGELFFGEGSRLTVL.